Following are 26 T cell receptor beta chains from one sample sequenced in a study of T-cell reconstitution after alpha-beta-depleted transplantation in children. Unique molecular identifiers were incorporated when the TCRbeta library was constructed. TCRdb recomputed calls from the PCR reads with MiXCR, one row per CDR3 protein. The repertoire consists of 580,000 or so distinct CDR3 sequences, with about 21% occurring once and the leading ten covering roughly 13%. Sequenced here: PBMCs, mostly from graft donor cells, sampled 360 days after TCRalphabeta/CD19-depleted stem cell transplant. All receptors come from a boy under two years old who had a stem cell transplant for acute myeloid leukemia, so the T cells may come from the graft donor.

This clonotype was recorded at least ten times. This chain connects TRBV7-2 to TRBJ1-6; D is perhaps TRBD1 (6 bases). This CDR3 is 14 amino acids long. The V gene's germline CDR1 is SGHTA and CDR2 FQGNSA. Trimming removed 5 bases at V and 6 bases at J, with 11 bases between. CDR3 bases: TGTGCCAGCAGCCTGGAAGGGGGTAATTCACCCCTCCACTTT. Protein product: CASSLEGGNSPLHF. The full variable domain, with the rest looked up from reference TRBV7-2 and TRBJ1-6, is GAGVSQSPSNKVTEKGKDVELRCDPISGHTALYWYRQSLGQGLEFLIYFQGNSAPDKSGLPSDRFSAERTGGSVSTLTIQRTQQEDSAVYLCASSLEGGNSPLHFGNGTRLTVT.

This clonotype was detected many times. The chain recombines TRBV7-9 with TRBJ2-3, with TRBD1 matching 7 bases. From germline, CDR1 is SEHNR and CDR2 FQNEAQ (reference sequence). The CDR3 has 15 residues. V shed 5 bases and J 1 base; nucleotides not matched to a gene: 6. The CDR3 reads CASSPPGQGTDTQYF. CDR3 nucleotide sequence: TGTGCCAGCAGCCCCCCCGGACAGGGCACAGATACGCAGTATTTT.

This clonotype was seen a few times. The CDR3 region is CASGVFWNEQFF. Here the CDR3 DNA reads TGTGCCAGCGGAGTGTTCTGGAATGAGCAGTTCTTC. This chain joins TRBV6-2 or TRBV6-3 and TRBJ2-1; D is unclear. V shed 8 bases and J shed 7 bases, with 12 bases lying between them. Germline assignment: CDR1 MNHEY and CDR2 SVGEGT. There are 12 residues in the CDR3.

In its sample, this clonotype was seen a few times. The chain combines TRBV12-3 or TRBV12-4 with TRBJ2-1; perhaps TRBD1 as D (6 bases). The CDR3 consists of 15 residues. Trimming removed 8 bases from V and 6 bases from J, with 20 bases in between. Here the CDR3 reads CASGSLSRGVNEQFF. In nucleotides, the CDR3 is TGTGCCAGCGGAAGTTTGTCCAGGGGTGTCAATGAGCAGTTCTTC.

This chain links TRBV12-3 or TRBV12-4 with TRBJ2-1; a possible D gene is TRBD1 (5 bases). The CDR3 runs 12 residues. Trimming took off 5 bases at V and 10 bases at J, with 12 bases between the two ends. CDR3 coding DNA: TGTGCCAGCAGTATCCGTAAGGGGGAGCAGTTCTTC. It encodes CASSIRKGEQFF.

J is TRBJ2-1 and V is TRBV11-2; maybe TRBD1 (6 bases). The CDR3 contains 15 residues. Trimming left V 3 bases short and J 0 bases short, with 9 bases between. Germline V gene data show CDR1 as SGHAT and CDR2 as FQNNGV. CDR3: CASSFGGPSYNEQFF. The DNA for the CDR3 is TGTGCCAGCAGCTTTGGGGGCCCCTCCTACAATGAGCAGTTCTTC.

The genes are TRBV20-1 and TRBJ2-1; unclear D gene. Germline V gene sequence: CDR1 DFQATT, CDR2 SNEGSKA (reference sequence). This CDR3 has 15 amino acids. Trimming removed 1 base at V and 4 bases at J, with 14 bases between. The CDR3 DNA is TGCAGTGCTAGAGTCAGCTCCTACGTTTACAATGAGCAGTTCTTC. It yields the protein CSARVSSYVYNEQFF.

This clonotype was seen repeatedly, ten times or more. V is TRBV20-1 and J is TRBJ2-7; TRBD1 matches 7 bases. Unmatched junction bases numbered 13, after V lost 6 bases and J lost 2 bases. Germline V lookup: CDR1 DFQATT, CDR2 SNEGSKA (reference sequence). CDR3 length: 15 amino acids. Here the CDR3 reads CSAIARGLLTYEQYF. CDR3 nucleotides: TGCAGTGCAATAGCCAGGGGGTTGTTAACCTACGAGCAGTACTTC.

The chain couples TRBV11-3 to TRBJ2-7; the D is unclear. Trimming cost V 6 bases and J 0 bases, with 9 bases left between them. The CDR3 is 13 residues long. Germline CDR1 SGHNT, CDR2 YENEEA. CDR3 in amino acids: CASSGPPSYEQYF. In nucleotides, the CDR3 is TGTGCCAGCAGTGGGCCCCCCTCCTACGAGCAGTACTTC.

In this sample, this clonotype turned up many times. The rearrangement joins TRBV7-8 to TRBJ2-1; a weak D match, TRBD2 (6 bases). The CDR3 sequence is 15 residues long. CDR1 SGHVS and CDR2 FQNEAQ come from the germline V gene. The ends were cut back, 2 bases at V and 6 bases at J, with 14 bases in the middle. DNA for the CDR3: TGTGCCAGCAGCTTATCAGGGACTTCAATCAATGAGCAGTTCTTC. It translates to CASSLSGTSINEQFF.

The sample holds many counts of this clonotype. The rearrangement joins TRBV3-1 to TRBJ2-7; D is undetermined. Germline V gene lookup returns CDR1 LGHDT and CDR2 YNNKEL (reference sequence). The CDR3 is 13 amino acids. The germline V and J ends were trimmed by 1 base and 4 bases, with 8 bases remaining between them. The CDR3 spells CASSQVPNYEQYF. CDR3 in DNA: TGTGCCAGCAGCCAAGTACCCAATTACGAGCAGTACTTC.

The sample holds a few counts of this clonotype. This chain links TRBV6-1 with TRBJ1-1; D not certain. This CDR3 has 15 residues. Between the trimmed V and J ends, which lost 8 bases and 0 bases, there was a span of 16 bases. Germline-derived CDR1 and CDR2 are MNHNS and SASEGT. The CDR3 nucleotides are TGTGCCAGCGGAGGTCGATACCGCATGAACACTGAAGCTTTCTTT. It is translated as CASGGRYRMNTEAFF.

The chain joins TRBV5-1 to TRBJ2-3; D gene ambiguous. This CDR3 has 12 residues. The V end lost 5 bases, the J end lost 3 bases, and 7 bases lay between the germline ends. The germline CDR1 and CDR2 sequences are SGHRS and YFSETQ. CDR3 in DNA: TGCGCCAGCAGGGAGTTGACAGATACGCAGTATTTT. Translating gives CASRELTDTQYF.

The chain employs TRBV14 and TRBJ2-7; the D gene is possibly TRBD2 (5 bases). With 3 bases removed from V and 1 base from J, the gap between germline ends came to 16 bases. The germline gives CDR1 SGHDN, CDR2 FVKESK. This CDR3 has 16 residues. The CDR3 reads CASSHAQDSWSYEQYF. The CDR3 DNA is TGTGCCAGCAGCCACGCTCAGGACTCGTGGTCCTACGAGCAGTACTTC. Based on the CDR3 plus reference TRBV14 and TRBJ2-7, the full variable domain is EAGVTQFPSHSVIEKGQTVTLRCDPISGHDNLYWYRRVMGKEIKFLLHFVKESKQDESGMPNNRFLAERTGGTYSTLKVQPAELEDSGVYFCASSHAQDSWSYEQYFGPGTRLTVT.

This clonotype was found many times. The gene calls are TRBV4-1 and TRBJ2-3; D not certain. Germline assignment: CDR1 MGHRA and CDR2 YSYEKL. Trimming stripped 1 base from V and 6 bases from J, with 14 bases between. This CDR3 is built from 15 residues. This CDR3 is CASSQVLSELDTQYF. In nucleotides, the CDR3 is TGCGCCAGCAGCCAAGTGTTGTCTGAGTTGGATACGCAGTATTTT.

The chain employs TRBV7-9 and TRBJ1-1; D not resolved. In germline, CDR1 is SEHNR, CDR2 FQNEAQ (reference sequence). The CDR3 has 13 residues. Deletions cut 7 bases from V and 4 bases from J, with 13 bases between. The CDR3 here is CASTFTGGTEAFF. The CDR3 DNA reads as TGTGCCAGCACCTTTACCGGCGGCACTGAAGCTTTCTTT.

This clonotype was picked up many times. The CDR3 spells CASSFSSQGQRFGRYTF. CDR3 nucleotide sequence: TGTGCCAGCAGCTTTTCTAGCCAGGGACAGCGTTTTGGGCGCTACACCTTC. The chain joins TRBV7-9 to TRBJ1-2; 7 positions match TRBD1. The V and J ends lost 3 bases and 9 bases, in that order; junction bases with no gene match: 19. CDR1 is SEHNR, CDR2 FQNEAQ, per germline (reference sequence). The CDR3 contains 17 residues.

The chain couples TRBV6-5 to TRBJ1-6; TRBD1 is a possible D gene (5 bases). Germline V gene data show CDR1 as MNHEY and CDR2 as SVGAGI. V lost 0 bases to trimming and J lost 6 bases, with 15 bases between them. CDR3 length equals 17 residues. The CDR3 region is CASSYSLFTGPNSPLHF. Written as DNA, the CDR3 is TGTGCCAGCAGTTACTCCCTCTTTACAGGTCCTAATTCACCCCTCCACTTT.

V and J are TRBV4-3 and TRBJ1-3; 7 bases match TRBD1. J lost 2 bases, V lost 0 bases, and 4 bases had no gene match. Germline assignment: CDR1 LGHNA and CDR2 YSLEER. The CDR3 is made up of 16 amino acids. CDR3: CASSQESQGAGNTIYF. The CDR3 DNA sequence: TGCGCCAGCAGCCAAGAGAGTCAGGGGGCTGGAAACACCATATATTTT.

This clonotype was observed a few times. The genes are TRBV2 and TRBJ1-5, with D possibly being TRBD1 (5 bases). The CDR3 sequence is 17 residues long. The germline CDR1 and CDR2 sequences are SNHLY and FYNNEI. Trimming took off 0 bases at V and 10 bases at J, with 22 bases between the two ends. CDR3 DNA: TGTGCCAGCAGTGAAGCGCTTCGGGGGGGAAAGATCAGCCCCCAGCATTTT. Encoded protein: CASSEALRGGKISPQHF.

The V gene is TRBV30, the J gene TRBJ2-7, with 7 nucleotides matching TRBD2. The germline CDR1 and CDR2 sequences are GTSNPN and SVGIG (reference sequence). V gave up 0 bases and J gave up 7 bases; unmatched junction bases: 9. The CDR3 is made up of 14 amino acids. Here the CDR3 DNA reads TGTGCCTGGAGTGTAGCTAGCGGACCTCGGGAGCAGTACTTC. Encoded protein: CAWSVASGPREQYF.

The chain has TRBV27 and TRBJ2-1, with TRBD2 identical over 12 bases. Trimming at V came to 3 bases and at J to 9 bases, leaving 9 bases not matched to a gene. The CDR3 sequence is 16 residues long. Germline V gene data show CDR1 as MNHEY and CDR2 as SMNVEV (reference sequence). DNA of the CDR3: TGTGCCAGCAGTTTGACGACTAGCGGGGGAAACGGTGAGCAGTTCTTC. This encodes CASSLTTSGGNGEQFF.

This clonotype was counted between two and nine times. The V call is TRBV2, the J call TRBJ2-7, with TRBD1 identical over 10 bases. The ends lost 8 bases at V and 6 bases at J; junction bases unmatched: 13. Germline CDR1 is SNHLY and CDR2 is FYNNEI. CDR3 length: 15 residues. CDR3 sequence: CASLGTGDRVREQYF. Here the CDR3 DNA reads TGTGCCAGCCTCGGGACAGGGGATCGGGTACGCGAGCAGTACTTC. Full variable domain (outside the CDR3, taken from reference TRBV2 and TRBJ2-7): EPEVTQTPSHQVTQMGQEVILRCVPISNHLYFYWYRQILGQKVEFLVSFYNNEISEKSEIFDDQFSVERPDGSNFTLKIRSTKLEDSAMYFCASLGTGDRVREQYFGPGTRLTVT.

The chain has TRBV20-1 and TRBJ2-3; 13 bases fit TRBD2. The CDR3 totals 16 residues. Germline values: CDR1 DFQATT, CDR2 SNEGSKA (reference sequence). V was clipped by 6 bases and J by 5 bases; unmatched bases: 11. The DNA for the CDR3 is TGCAGTGCCGCCCTACTAGCGGGGGGGCAGAAAGATACGCAGTATTTT. Residues: CSAALLAGGQKDTQYF.

The chain combines TRBV20-1 with TRBJ2-5; TRBD2 aligns across 9 bases. The CDR3 runs to 14 residues. V lost 4 bases to trimming and J lost 5 bases; unmatched junction nucleotides: 8. CDR1 is DFQATT and CDR2 is SNEGSKA in the germline V gene (reference sequence). CDR3 nucleotide sequence: TGCAGTGCTATCCCGCGGGGGGGCGTGGAGACCCAGTACTTC. This encodes CSAIPRGGVETQYF.

There are a few counts of this clonotype. This chain connects TRBV20-1 to TRBJ2-2, with D possibly TRBD1 on 5 matching bases. The V gene lost 1 base and the J gene lost 3 bases, with 9 bases spanning the gap. This CDR3 has 14 amino acids. Germline CDR1 reads DFQATT; CDR2 reads SNEGSKA (reference sequence). Here the CDR3 DNA reads TGCAGTGCTAGAGGATCACAGGACACCGGGGAGCTGTTTTTT. This sequence encodes CSARGSQDTGELFF.